The 8 T cell receptor beta chains below all came from one sample that was sequenced in a study of cytomegalovirus exposure and HLA in healthy donors. PCR primers comprised 60 Vbeta and 13 Jbeta primers. Profiled with immunoSEQ multiplex PCR; TCRdb holds only in-frame clones, not every one. Found here are around 300,000 clones, around nine tenths of them singletons; the top ten hold approximately 2.4%. Material: PBMCs. The source of these receptors is a woman aged 18-35 years in good health and CMV-seronegative.

The chain links TRBV5-1 to TRBJ2-3, with 9 bases identical to TRBD2. Trimming at V came to 5 bases and at J to 5 bases, leaving 9 bases not matched to a gene. The CDR3 totals 15 residues. Germline lookup yields CDR1 SGHRS and CDR2 YFSETQ. The CDR3 region has the DNA TGCGCCAGCAGGGCTAGCGGGGCACGGCAAGATACGCAGTATTTT. Translating it yields CASRASGARQDTQYF.

The rearrangement uses TRBV11-3 and TRBJ1-1, with D possibly TRBD1 on 5 matching bases. Trimming left V 5 bases short and J 7 bases short, with 14 bases between. CDR3 length equals 13 residues. The germline V gene has CDR1 SGHNT and CDR2 YENEEA. The CDR3 loop reads CASSPAPGYEAFF. In DNA, the CDR3 is TGTGCCAGCAGCCCTGCCCCAGGGTATGAAGCTTTCTTT.

This clone was detected only once. The chain recombines TRBV14 with TRBJ1-2, with D tentatively TRBD1 (5 bases). V shed 0 bases and J shed 4 bases, with 9 bases lying between them. The CDR3 length is 14 residues. From germline, CDR1 is SGHDN and CDR2 FVKESK. CDR3 nucleotide sequence: TGTGCCAGCAGCCAAGATCTTAGGGGCTATGGCTACACCTTC. Its protein product is CASSQDLRGYGYTF.

V gene TRBV9 combines with J gene TRBJ2-5, with TRBD2 matching 9 bases. The V gene's germline CDR1 is SGDLS and CDR2 YYNGEE. The ends lost 0 bases at V and 5 bases at J; junction bases unmatched: 5. The CDR3 sequence is 15 residues long. The CDR3 protein is CASSVATTSGETQYF. The CDR3 coding sequence is TGTGCCAGCAGCGTAGCTACCACTAGCGGGGAGACCCAGTACTTC.

The rearrangement joins TRBV7-3 to TRBJ2-3; 7 nucleotides line up with TRBD1. Unmatched junction bases numbered 9, after V lost 6 bases and J lost 3 bases. CDR3 length: 15 residues. Per germline, CDR1 SGHTA and CDR2 FQGTGA. The CDR3 here is CASSDDRDFTDTQYF. The CDR3 region has the DNA TGTGCCAGCAGTGACGACAGGGATTTTACAGATACGCAGTATTTT.

The rearrangement joins TRBV6-6 to TRBJ1-4; TRBD1 is a possible D gene (5 bases). The CDR3 has 16 amino acids. Germline V gene lookup returns CDR1 MNHNY and CDR2 SVGAGI (reference sequence). V gave up 6 bases and J gave up 8 bases, with 22 bases separating them. The CDR3 protein is CASSQGVGAIQEKLFF. In DNA form, the CDR3 reads TGTGCCAGCAGCCAAGGTGTAGGGGCGATTCAGGAAAAACTGTTTTTT.

The chain carries TRBV6-5 and TRBJ2-5; 7 bases agree with TRBD2. The J call is doubtful: the DNA matches TRBJ2-7 better. This CDR3 region has 15 residues. The V gene's germline CDR1 is MNHEY and CDR2 SVGAGI. The CDR3 here is CASSYSLAGSYEQYF. CDR3 coding DNA: TGTGCCAGCAGTTACTCGTTAGCGGGTTCCTACGAGCAGTACTTC.

The chain uses TRBV19 and TRBJ1-2; weak D call: TRBD1 (6 bases). Looked up from germline, CDR1 is LNHDA and CDR2 is SQIVND (reference sequence). The CDR3 consists of 11 residues. The germline V and J ends were trimmed by 10 bases and 8 bases, with 14 bases remaining between them. The CDR3 spells CATLQGHGYTF. Here the CDR3 DNA reads TGTGCCACGCTACAGGGACACGGCTACACCTTC.